The entry below describes one T cell receptor (beta chain). Antigen: not known. The data stem from a study of T cell responses to AZD1222 COVID-19 vaccine. General study results and limits: Most donors were white British and more were female, and clonal diversity was possibly underestimated. There were vaccine-associated CD4 TCRs across spike, dominant at 160-218 and 743-854.

Produced via immunoSEQ multiplex PCR; TCRdb's table is partial and in-frame only. The sample lists roughly 150,000 clones, 90% occurring once. The germline V and J ends were trimmed by 1 base and 5 bases, with 4 bases remaining between them. The CDR3 is 12 residues long. In germline, CDR1 is SGHNT, CDR2 YYREEE (reference sequence). This material consisted of peripheral blood, taken 28 days after the second AZD1222 dose. This clonotype was obtained from an adult who received the AZD1222 COVID-19 vaccine. The rearrangement joins TRBV5-4 to TRBJ2-1; D call uncertain. CDR3: CASSLFDNEQFF. For the CDR3, the DNA is TGTGCCAGCAGCTTGTTTGACAATGAGCAGTTCTTC.